These 20 T cell receptor beta chains were all obtained from the same sample, sequenced in a study of monozygotic twins with inflammatory bowel disease. TCRdb re-called the 5' RACE reads; every CDR3 protein appears as one record, without DNA. This sample's clone table lists about 420,000 distinct CDR3 sequences. What was sequenced was blood. Receptor source: a human donor with ulcerative colitis or Crohn's disease, or a healthy co-twin of an affected twin (not recorded which).

V is TRBV7-2 and J is TRBJ1-4; TCRdb gives TRBD1 as the D gene, but with no DNA this cannot be confirmed. The CDR3 has 15 residues. Germline V gene sequence: CDR1 SGHTA, CDR2 FQGNSA. The CDR3 sequence: CASSRLPEGEEKLFF.

The rearrangement links TRBV4-3 to TRBJ2-1; lacking DNA, the TRBD2 call made by TCRdb goes unchecked. This CDR3 is 15 amino acids long. Germline V gene lookup returns CDR1 LGHNA and CDR2 YSLEER. The CDR3 sequence: CASSINPGGGREQFF.

This chain joins TRBV7-9 and TRBJ1-1. In germline, CDR1 is SEHNR, CDR2 FQNEAQ (reference sequence). This CDR3 has 15 residues. CDR3 region: CASSPGGGMNTEAFF.

This chain joins TRBV19 and TRBJ2-7; TCRdb outputs TRBD2, but without DNA this stays unchecked. CDR3 length equals 14 residues. Looked up from germline, CDR1 is LNHDA and CDR2 is SQIVND (reference sequence). The CDR3 is CASSILAGAYEQYF. Full variable domain (missing parts from reference TRBV19 and TRBJ2-7): DGGITQSPKYLFRKEGQNVTLSCEQNLNHDAMYWYRQDPGQGLRLIYYSQIVNDFQKGDIAEGYSVSREKKESFPLTVTSAQKNPTAFYLCASSILAGAYEQYFGPGTRLTVT.

The V and J genes are TRBV28 and TRBJ2-7. The CDR3 runs to 12 residues. Germline V gene sequence: CDR1 MDHEN, CDR2 SYDVKM. CDR3 in amino acids: CASGSADYEQYF.

The genes are TRBV7-3 and TRBJ1-2; without DNA, the TCRdb call of TRBD1 cannot be checked. The CDR3 is 13 residues long. Germline lookup yields CDR1 SGHTA and CDR2 FQGTGA. CDR3: CASSPNRGEGYTF.

The rearrangement uses TRBV28 and TRBJ1-1. CDR1 and CDR2 (germline): MDHEN, SYDVKM. The CDR3 is 11 residues long. The CDR3 spells CQTERVTEAFF.

The chain carries TRBV4-3 and TRBJ2-2. The CDR3 sequence is 16 residues long. Germline values: CDR1 LGHNA, CDR2 YSLEER. The CDR3 region is CASSQEGRLNTGELFF.

The rearrangement links TRBV7-3 to TRBJ2-4; the D gene TCRdb calls, TRBD1, cannot be checked with no DNA. Germline values: CDR1 SGHTA, CDR2 FQGTGA. This CDR3 is built from 14 residues. The CDR3: CASSLTGGKNMQYF.

The chain links TRBV29-1 to TRBJ2-3; without DNA, the TCRdb call of TRBD1 cannot be checked. The CDR3 runs to 13 residues. The germline gives CDR1 SQVTM, CDR2 ANQGSEA. The CDR3 loop is CSAGGRDTDTQYF.

The gene calls are TRBV7-8 and TRBJ1-5; TCRdb's D call, TRBD1, is unchecked because there is no DNA. CDR3 length: 16 amino acids. The germline V gene encodes CDR1 SGHVS and CDR2 FQNEAQ. CDR3 amino acids: CASSLTGNQGNQPQHF.

V is TRBV27 and J is TRBJ1-4; TCRdb reports TRBD1, a call that lacks DNA to check it against. The germline V gene has CDR1 MNHEY and CDR2 SMNVEV (reference sequence). This CDR3 comprises 15 residues. CDR3 in amino acids: CASRPTGITNEKLFF.

The chain is built from TRBV30 and TRBJ2-6. Germline values: CDR1 GTSNPN, CDR2 SVGIG (reference sequence). This CDR3 is built from 15 residues. CDR3: CALHGTAAGANVLTF.

The chain combines TRBV12-3 or TRBV12-4 with TRBJ1-2. The CDR3 is 13 amino acids. Here the CDR3 reads CASTMNTNYGYTF.

The J gene is TRBJ1-2, the V gene TRBV7-9; the D gene TCRdb calls, TRBD1, cannot be checked with no DNA. The V gene's germline CDR1 is SEHNR and CDR2 FQNEAQ (reference sequence). The CDR3 contains 15 residues. CDR3 residues: CASSFTGAANYGYTF.

V usage is TRBV5-1 and J usage is TRBJ2-2. Germline assignment: CDR1 SGHRS and CDR2 YFSETQ. The CDR3 loop spans 15 amino acids. The CDR3: CASSLVLMNTGELSF.

The rearrangement links TRBV18 to TRBJ2-3. Germline CDR1 KGHSH, CDR2 LQKENI. The CDR3 loop spans 13 amino acids. The CDR3: CASSPSLADTQYF.

The chain has TRBV13 and TRBJ1-2; lacking DNA, the TRBD1 call made by TCRdb goes unchecked. Germline V gene lookup returns CDR1 PRHDT and CDR2 FYEKMQ (reference sequence). CDR3 length: 15 residues. The CDR3 sequence is CASSSHRGRNYGYTF.

V usage is TRBV5-4 and J usage is TRBJ2-5; TCRdb designates TRBD1, a call that cannot be tested without DNA. The CDR3 contains 15 residues. Per the germline V gene, CDR1 is SGHNT and CDR2 is YYREEE (reference sequence). Here the CDR3 reads CASSSRELPMKTQYF.

The chain carries TRBV20-1 and TRBJ1-2. The germline gives CDR1 DFQATT, CDR2 SNEGSKA (reference sequence). The CDR3 covers 15 residues. The CDR3 reads CSARKSGRAGIGYTF.